Listed below are T cell receptor beta chains from one sample, sequenced in a study of metastatic and nonmetastatic thyroid tumors. TCRdb re-called the PCR reads through MiXCR. Of about 17,000 clones in the sample, under 30% were seen once. Sequenced material: tumor tissue. The receptors were sampled from a female donor with papillary thyroid cancer or a benign thyroid nodule (not recorded which). Some clones in this sample may be carry-over from other donors' samples. The CDR3 runs from the conserved cysteine through the conserved F or W. A D gene is named only where the DNA matches it firmly. For some rows the clone size is stated as once, few or many, or as a class when expanded; others skip it.

v_gene: TRBV11-3; j_gene: TRBJ2-7; abundance: .; d_gene: .; CDR3aa: CASSRDTVGSRYEQYF; CDR3nt: TGTGCCAGCAGCCGGGACACGGTAGGGTCACGCTACGAGCAGTACTTC
v_gene: TRBV5-4; j_gene: TRBJ2-7; abundance: .; d_gene: TRBD2; CDR3aa: CASSLKGTSGTETAILGQYF; CDR3nt: TGTGCCAGCAGCTTGAAGGGTACTAGCGGTACAGAAACCGCCATACTAGGGCAGTACTTC
v_gene: TRBV9; j_gene: TRBJ1-4; abundance: many; d_gene: .; CDR3aa: CASSVSGHNEKLFF; CDR3nt: TGTGCCAGCAGCGTCAGCGGGCATAATGAAAAACTGTTTTTT
v_gene: TRBV5-5; j_gene: TRBJ2-7; abundance: .; d_gene: .; CDR3aa: CASSLPSGGGYEQYF; CDR3nt: TGTGCCAGCAGCTTGCCCAGCGGTGGGGGGTACGAGCAGTACTTC
v_gene: TRBV11-1; j_gene: TRBJ2-6; abundance: many; d_gene: .; CDR3aa: CASSPGQISGANVLTF; CDR3nt: TGTGCCAGCAGCCCCGGACAGATCTCTGGGGCCAACGTCCTGACTTTC
v_gene: TRBV11-3; j_gene: TRBJ2-1; abundance: medium-sized; d_gene: .; CDR3aa: CASSLGGTYNEQFF; CDR3nt: TGTGCCAGCAGCTTAGGGGGGACTTACAATGAGCAGTTCTTC
v_gene: TRBV7-2; j_gene: TRBJ2-2; abundance: .; d_gene: TRBD2; CDR3aa: CASSLPEGVIAGVLHGELFF; CDR3nt: TGTGCCAGCAGCTTACCGGAGGGGGTTATAGCGGGAGTTTTACACGGGGAGCTGTTTTTT
v_gene: TRBV5-1; j_gene: TRBJ1-1; abundance: many; d_gene: TRBD1; CDR3aa: CASSLSGTGVNTEAFF; CDR3nt: TGCGCCAGCAGCTTGTCAGGGACAGGGGTGAACACTGAAGCTTTCTTT
v_gene: TRBV6-5; j_gene: TRBJ2-7; abundance: many; d_gene: .; CDR3aa: CASSSDGYEQYF; CDR3nt: TGTGCCAGCAGTTCCGACGGCTACGAGCAGTACTTC
v_gene: TRBV20-1; j_gene: TRBJ1-2; abundance: few; d_gene: .; CDR3aa: CSARDDLTILPYGYTF; CDR3nt: TGCAGTGCTAGAGATGATTTGACCATTCTCCCCTATGGCTACACCTTC
v_gene: TRBV12-3/TRBV12-4; j_gene: TRBJ2-1; abundance: many; d_gene: .; CDR3aa: CASSLARINDEQFF; CDR3nt: TGTGCCAGCAGTTTGGCGCGAATAAATGATGAGCAGTTCTTC
v_gene: TRBV20-1; j_gene: TRBJ1-2; abundance: .; d_gene: .; CDR3aa: CSAGGEYVYTF; CDR3nt: TGCAGTGCTGGAGGGGAGTATGTCTACACCTTC
v_gene: TRBV20-1; j_gene: TRBJ2-1; abundance: many; d_gene: .; CDR3aa: CSASWIGGHNEQFF; CDR3nt: TGCAGTGCTAGTTGGATAGGGGGGCATAATGAGCAGTTCTTC
v_gene: TRBV30; j_gene: TRBJ2-6; abundance: .; d_gene: .; CDR3aa: CAWGQELSGANVLTF; CDR3nt: TGTGCCTGGGGGCAGGAGCTCTCTGGGGCCAACGTCCTGACTTTC
v_gene: TRBV11-3; j_gene: TRBJ2-1; abundance: many; d_gene: TRBD1; CDR3aa: CASGQVTYNEQFF; CDR3nt: TGTGCCAGTGGACAGGTCACCTACAATGAGCAGTTCTTC
v_gene: TRBV10-3; j_gene: TRBJ2-5; abundance: .; d_gene: .; CDR3aa: CAISDRVLSGVTEETQYF; CDR3nt: TGTGCCATCAGTGACCGTGTACTATCGGGGGTGACTGAAGAGACCCAGTACTTC
v_gene: TRBV4-1; j_gene: TRBJ2-1; abundance: many; d_gene: TRBD2; CDR3aa: CASSSPGLAGGDGEQFF; CDR3nt: TGCGCCAGCAGTTCTCCGGGACTAGCGGGAGGTGATGGTGAGCAGTTCTTC
v_gene: TRBV19; j_gene: TRBJ2-1; abundance: many; d_gene: .; CDR3aa: CASSRGYNEQFF; CDR3nt: TGTGCCAGTAGTAGGGGCTACAATGAGCAGTTCTTC
v_gene: TRBV6-5; j_gene: TRBJ1-4; abundance: once; d_gene: .; CDR3aa: CASSYSGQVNEKLFF; CDR3nt: TGTGCCAGCAGTTACTCGGGACAAGTCAATGAAAAACTGTTTTTT
v_gene: TRBV30; j_gene: TRBJ2-2; abundance: medium-sized; d_gene: TRBD1; CDR3aa: CAWSVWNRDRVAGELFF; CDR3nt: TGTGCCTGGAGTGTGTGGAACCGGGACAGGGTGGCCGGGGAGCTGTTTTTT
v_gene: TRBV5-1; j_gene: TRBJ1-1; abundance: once; d_gene: TRBD1; CDR3aa: CASSLRAGGSTEAFF; CDR3nt: TGCGCCAGCAGCTTGAGGGCAGGGGGATCCACTGAAGCTTTCTTT
v_gene: TRBV19; j_gene: TRBJ1-5; abundance: many; d_gene: TRBD1; CDR3aa: CASSMRGQWQPQHF; CDR3nt: TGTGCCAGTAGTATGAGGGGACAGTGGCAGCCCCAGCATTTT
v_gene: TRBV20-1; j_gene: TRBJ1-6; abundance: many; d_gene: .; CDR3aa: CSARGENNSPLHF; CDR3nt: TGCAGTGCTAGGGGGGAAAATAATTCACCCCTCCACTTT
v_gene: TRBV7-3; j_gene: TRBJ1-6; abundance: many; d_gene: .; CDR3aa: CASSPRTVGYSPLHF; CDR3nt: TGTGCCAGCAGCCCGCGGACAGTCGGATACTCACCCCTCCACTTT
v_gene: TRBV6-1; j_gene: TRBJ2-2; abundance: few; d_gene: .; CDR3aa: CASSEPTSGELFF; CDR3nt: TGTGCCAGCAGTGAACCAACCTCCGGGGAGCTGTTTTTT
v_gene: TRBV7-2; j_gene: TRBJ2-5; abundance: many; d_gene: TRBD2; CDR3aa: CASSTRLAGGPGVETQYF; CDR3nt: TGTGCCAGCAGCACGAGACTAGCGGGGGGGCCGGGGGTAGAGACCCAGTACTTC
v_gene: TRBV29-1; j_gene: TRBJ2-7; abundance: many; d_gene: .; CDR3aa: CSVEDTARLGVEQYF; CDR3nt: TGCAGCGTTGAGGATACGGCGCGCCTTGGAGTCGAGCAGTACTTC
v_gene: TRBV2; j_gene: TRBJ2-5; abundance: many; d_gene: .; CDR3aa: CASSESRASFQETQYF; CDR3nt: TGTGCCAGCAGTGAAAGTAGGGCTTCTTTCCAAGAGACCCAGTACTTC
v_gene: TRBV24-1; j_gene: TRBJ2-2; abundance: few; d_gene: TRBD1; CDR3aa: CATRGQGVTGELFF; CDR3nt: TGTGCTACCAGGGGACAGGGGGTTACCGGGGAGCTGTTTTTT
v_gene: TRBV6-1; j_gene: TRBJ1-1; abundance: few; d_gene: TRBD1; CDR3aa: CSSSLRTGFPNTEAFF; CDR3nt: TGCTCCAGCAGTCTTAGGACAGGGTTCCCGAACACTGAAGCTTTCTTT
v_gene: TRBV6-1; j_gene: TRBJ2-7; abundance: many; d_gene: TRBD1; CDR3aa: CASSPGQGMDEQYF; CDR3nt: TGTGCCAGCAGCCCCGGACAGGGTATGGACGAGCAGTACTTC
v_gene: TRBV7-9; j_gene: TRBJ1-2; abundance: many; d_gene: TRBD1; CDR3aa: CASSSGGKEGYTF; CDR3nt: TGTGCCAGCAGCTCAGGGGGGAAAGAGGGCTACACCTTC
v_gene: TRBV6-1; j_gene: TRBJ2-1; abundance: .; d_gene: .; CDR3aa: CATQTRDNEQFF; CDR3nt: TGTGCCACTCAAACTAGGGATAATGAGCAGTTCTTC
v_gene: TRBV9; j_gene: TRBJ2-6; abundance: many; d_gene: .; CDR3aa: CASSPQSSGANVLTF; CDR3nt: TGTGCCAGCAGCCCCCAGAGCTCTGGGGCCAACGTCCTGACTTTC
v_gene: TRBV24-1; j_gene: TRBJ2-7; abundance: .; d_gene: .; CDR3aa: CATSGPRVGSGIGDEQYF; CDR3nt: TGTGCCACCAGTGGCCCTAGAGTAGGCAGCGGCATTGGGGACGAGCAGTACTTC
v_gene: TRBV9; j_gene: TRBJ1-4; abundance: .; d_gene: .; CDR3aa: CASSTTQGTQNEKLFF; CDR3nt: TGTGCCAGCAGCACCACACAGGGCACGCAAAATGAAAAACTGTTTTTT
v_gene: TRBV5-1; j_gene: TRBJ2-7; abundance: .; d_gene: .; CDR3aa: CASREGASYEQYF; CDR3nt: TGCGCCAGCAGGGAGGGGGCCTCCTACGAGCAGTACTTC
v_gene: TRBV6-1; j_gene: TRBJ2-3; abundance: .; d_gene: .; CDR3aa: CASSELSTQYF; CDR3nt: TGTGCCAGCAGTGAACTCTCTACGCAGTATTTT
v_gene: TRBV6-5; j_gene: TRBJ1-1; abundance: many; d_gene: .; CDR3aa: CASSYRRGGTEAFF; CDR3nt: TGTGCCAGCAGTTACCGGCGGGGGGGCACTGAAGCTTTCTTT
v_gene: TRBV7-3; j_gene: TRBJ2-2; abundance: .; d_gene: TRBD2; CDR3aa: CASSSLRVAGTGELFF; CDR3nt: TGTGCCAGCAGCTCCCTCAGGGTAGCGGGCACCGGGGAGCTGTTTTTT
v_gene: TRBV5-1; j_gene: TRBJ2-7; abundance: many; d_gene: TRBD1; CDR3aa: CASRRQGTGEQYF; CDR3nt: TGCGCCAGCCGGCGACAGGGAACAGGCGAGCAGTACTTC
v_gene: TRBV6-1; j_gene: TRBJ2-1; abundance: few; d_gene: .; CDR3aa: CASSEDPTKAYNEQFF; CDR3nt: TGTGCCAGCAGTGAGGACCCGACTAAGGCATACAATGAGCAGTTCTTC
v_gene: TRBV9; j_gene: TRBJ2-7; abundance: .; d_gene: TRBD1; CDR3aa: CASSVGVETGRYEQYF; CDR3nt: TGTGCCAGCAGCGTAGGTGTCGAGACAGGGCGCTACGAGCAGTACTTC
v_gene: TRBV7-2; j_gene: TRBJ2-7; abundance: few; d_gene: .; CDR3aa: CASSLVFGDEQYF; CDR3nt: TGTGCCAGCAGCTTAGTATTCGGCGACGAGCAGTACTTC
v_gene: TRBV6-1; j_gene: TRBJ2-4; abundance: large; d_gene: .; CDR3aa: CASRPGTPDKNIQYF; CDR3nt: TGTGCCAGCAGGCCCGGGACACCGGACAAAAACATTCAGTACTTC
v_gene: TRBV11-2; j_gene: TRBJ2-3; abundance: medium-sized; d_gene: .; CDR3aa: CASSQITDTQYF; CDR3nt: TGTGCCAGCAGCCAGATCACAGATACGCAGTATTTT
v_gene: TRBV7-9; j_gene: TRBJ1-1; abundance: medium-sized; d_gene: TRBD1; CDR3aa: CASSPWTGRDTEAFF; CDR3nt: TGTGCCAGCAGCCCCTGGACAGGACGGGACACTGAAGCTTTCTTT